What follows are 2 T cell receptor beta chains derived from one specimen sequenced in a study of T cell responses to AZD1222 COVID-19 vaccine. Generated by immunoSEQ multiplex PCR, the TCRdb table keeps only in-frame clones and is missing some. This sample carries roughly 200,000 clones, around 88% of them seen once, and the ten largest clones take about 7.2%. This specimen consisted of peripheral blood, obtained on day 0 of AZD1222 vaccination. The receptors were sampled from an adult in good health.

V and J are TRBV14 and TRBJ1-6, with D tentatively TRBD1 (6 bases). V was shortened by 1 base and J by 9 bases, with 10 bases between the two germline ends. This CDR3 spans 14 amino acids. Looked up from germline, CDR1 is SGHDN and CDR2 is FVKESK. For the CDR3, the DNA is TGTGCCAGCAGCCAAGGGGGGGGCTTTTCACCCCTCCACTTT. Translating gives CASSQGGGFSPLHF.

This rearrangement joins TRBV9 to TRBJ2-1, with D perhaps matching TRBD2 (6 bases). The germline gives CDR1 SGDLS, CDR2 YYNGEE. V lost 2 bases, J lost 2 bases, and 11 bases lay in between. This CDR3 is built from 15 residues. CDR3 bases: TGTGCCAGCAGCGTCGCGGGACCGCCCTACAATGAGCAGTTCTTC. Protein product: CASSVAGPPYNEQFF.